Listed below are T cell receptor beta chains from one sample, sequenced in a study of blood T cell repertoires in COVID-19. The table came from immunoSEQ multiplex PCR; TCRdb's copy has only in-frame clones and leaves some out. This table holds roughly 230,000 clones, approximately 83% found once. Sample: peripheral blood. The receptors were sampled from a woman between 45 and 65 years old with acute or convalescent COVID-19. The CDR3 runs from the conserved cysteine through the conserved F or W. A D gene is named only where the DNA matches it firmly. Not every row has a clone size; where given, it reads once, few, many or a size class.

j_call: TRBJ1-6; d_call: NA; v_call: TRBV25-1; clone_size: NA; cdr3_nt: TGTGCCAGCGGGGAACAGGGTAATTCACCCCTCCACTTT; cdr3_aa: CASGEQGNSPLHF
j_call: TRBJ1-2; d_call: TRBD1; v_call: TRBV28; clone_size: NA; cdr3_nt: TGTGCCAGCAGTCACGGACAGGGAATTTATGGCTACACCTTC; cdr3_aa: CASSHGQGIYGYTF
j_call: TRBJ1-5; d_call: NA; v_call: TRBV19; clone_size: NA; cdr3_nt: TGTGCCAGTAGTAAAAGGATTACAGGGAGCAATCAGCCCCAGCATTTT; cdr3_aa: CASSKRITGSNQPQHF
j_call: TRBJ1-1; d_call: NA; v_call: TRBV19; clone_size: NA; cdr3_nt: TGTGCCAGTAGGGGGAGGGGTTTAAACACTGAAGCTTTCTTT; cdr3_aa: CASRGRGLNTEAFF
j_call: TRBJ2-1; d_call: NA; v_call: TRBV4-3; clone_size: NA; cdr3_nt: TGCGCCAGCAGCCACGCACCCGCGTACGAGCAGTTCTTC; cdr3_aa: CASSHAPAYEQFF
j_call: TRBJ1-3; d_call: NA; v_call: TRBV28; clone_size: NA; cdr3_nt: TGTGCCAGCAGCGGGACACCTGATATGAGTAACACCATATATTTT; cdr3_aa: CASSGTPDMSNTIYF
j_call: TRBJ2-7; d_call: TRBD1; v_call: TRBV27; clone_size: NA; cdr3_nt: TGTGCCAGCAGTTTCGCAGGGGGCTCCTACGAGCAGTACTTC; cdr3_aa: CASSFAGGSYEQYF
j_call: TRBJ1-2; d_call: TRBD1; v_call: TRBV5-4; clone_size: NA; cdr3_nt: TGTGCCAGCAGCCGGGACAGGGAGGGTGACTATGGCTACACCTTC; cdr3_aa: CASSRDREGDYGYTF
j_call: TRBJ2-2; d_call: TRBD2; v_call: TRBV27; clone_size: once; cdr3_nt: TGTGCCAGCACCCCGAGGAGCGGGAGTTGGGCCGGGGAGCTGTTTTTT; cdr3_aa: CASTPRSGSWAGELFF
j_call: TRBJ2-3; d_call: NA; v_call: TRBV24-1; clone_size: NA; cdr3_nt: TGTGCCACCAGTGGGGTGATGGGCGACAGGTCTAGCACAGATACGCAGTATTTT; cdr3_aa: CATSGVMGDRSSTDTQYF
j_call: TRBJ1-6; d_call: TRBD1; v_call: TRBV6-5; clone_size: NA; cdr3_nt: TGTGCCAGCAGTTACTCTAGGACAGGGGTCTCACCCCTCCACTTT; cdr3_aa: CASSYSRTGVSPLHF
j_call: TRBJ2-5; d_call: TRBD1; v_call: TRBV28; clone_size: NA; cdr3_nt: TGTGCCAGCAGTCTTGACAGGGTAGGAAGAAATACCCAGTACTTC; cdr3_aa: CASSLDRVGRNTQYF
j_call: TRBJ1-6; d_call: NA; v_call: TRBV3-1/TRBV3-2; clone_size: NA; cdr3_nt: TGTGCCAGCAGCCACCTAAGAACACCCCTCCACTTT; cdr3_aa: CASSHLRTPLHF
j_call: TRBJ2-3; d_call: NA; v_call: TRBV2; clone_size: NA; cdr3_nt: TGTGCCAGCAGTGAAGCGAATTTAAAGGGGACAGATACGCAGTATTTT; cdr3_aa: CASSEANLKGTDTQYF
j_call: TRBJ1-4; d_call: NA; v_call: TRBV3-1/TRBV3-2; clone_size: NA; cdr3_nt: TGTGCCAGCAGCCAAGACAGCGGGAGTGAAAAACTGTTTTTT; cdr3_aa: CASSQDSGSEKLFF
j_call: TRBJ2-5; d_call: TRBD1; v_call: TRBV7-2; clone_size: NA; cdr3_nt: TGTGCCAGCAGCGAACAGGGGGGCCAAGAGACCCAGTACTTC; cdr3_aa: CASSEQGGQETQYF
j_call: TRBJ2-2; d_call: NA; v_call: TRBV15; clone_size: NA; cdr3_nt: TGTGCCACCAGCCCCCGAGGTGGCACCGGGGAGCTGTTTTTT; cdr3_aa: CATSPRGGTGELFF
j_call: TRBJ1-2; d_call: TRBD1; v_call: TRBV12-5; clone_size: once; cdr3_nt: TGTGCTAGTGGTTTGGGACAGGGGGCAAGGGGCTACACCTTC; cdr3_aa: CASGLGQGARGYTF
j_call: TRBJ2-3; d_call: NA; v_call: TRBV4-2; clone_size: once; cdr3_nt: TGTGCCAGCAGCCAGATAGCCGCCCCAGATACGCAGTATTTT; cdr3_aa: CASSQIAAPDTQYF
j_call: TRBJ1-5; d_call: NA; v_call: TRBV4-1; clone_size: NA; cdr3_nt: TGCGCCAGCAGCGATCGGGTCTATAGCAATCAGCCCCAGCATTTT; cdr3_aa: CASSDRVYSNQPQHF
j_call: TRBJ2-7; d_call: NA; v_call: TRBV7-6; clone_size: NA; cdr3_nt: TGTGCCAGCAGCGGAGAGCGGGCCCACGAGCAGTACTTC; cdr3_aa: CASSGERAHEQYF
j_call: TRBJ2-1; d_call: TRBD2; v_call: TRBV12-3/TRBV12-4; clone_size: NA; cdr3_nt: TGTGCCAGCACTAGCGGGGTGTACAATGAGCAGTTCTTC; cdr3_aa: CASTSGVYNEQFF
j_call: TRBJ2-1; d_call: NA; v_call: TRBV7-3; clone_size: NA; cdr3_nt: NA; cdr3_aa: CASSLWGSGAYNEQFF
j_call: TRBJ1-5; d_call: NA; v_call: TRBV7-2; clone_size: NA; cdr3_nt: TGTGCCAGCAGCCTTAGCTCGGGTGGCAATCAGCCCCAGCATTTT; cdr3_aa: CASSLSSGGNQPQHF
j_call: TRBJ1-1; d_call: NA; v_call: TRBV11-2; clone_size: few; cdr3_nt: TGTGCCAGCAGCTTAAGGTCCGGGGGCACTGAAGCTTTCTTT; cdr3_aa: CASSLRSGGTEAFF
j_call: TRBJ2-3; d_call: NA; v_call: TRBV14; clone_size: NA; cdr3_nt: TGTGCCAGCAGCCAAGATTTAGGGGTTAGCACAGATACGCAGTATTTT; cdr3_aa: CASSQDLGVSTDTQYF
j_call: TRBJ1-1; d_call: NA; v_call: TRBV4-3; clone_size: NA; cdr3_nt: TGCGCCAGCAGCCAAGATTTCGGCAGGGTGAACACTGAAGCTTTCTTT; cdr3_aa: CASSQDFGRVNTEAFF
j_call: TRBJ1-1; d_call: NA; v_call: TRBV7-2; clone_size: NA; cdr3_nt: TGTGCCAGCAGCCTTTCAACCAGCGTGGACACTGAAGCTTTCTTT; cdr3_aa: CASSLSTSVDTEAFF
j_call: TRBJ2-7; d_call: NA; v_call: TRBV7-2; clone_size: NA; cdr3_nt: TGTGCCAGCAGCCCTATCCTCCTAGGGCAGTACTTC; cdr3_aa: CASSPILLGQYF
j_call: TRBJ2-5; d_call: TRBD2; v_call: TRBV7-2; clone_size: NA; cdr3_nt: TGTGCCAGCAGCACGGTGGAGCGGGGGCCAGAGACCCAGTACTTC; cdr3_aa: CASSTVERGPETQYF
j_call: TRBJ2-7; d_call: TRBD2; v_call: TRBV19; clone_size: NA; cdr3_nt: TGTGCCAGTAGTATGAGTGCGGGGGGGCCTTTATACGAGCAGTACTTC; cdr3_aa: CASSMSAGGPLYEQYF
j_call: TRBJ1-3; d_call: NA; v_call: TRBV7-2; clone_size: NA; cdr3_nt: TGTGCCAGCAGCTATAGCCCAGGGCTGGCTGGAAACACCATATATTTT; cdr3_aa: CASSYSPGLAGNTIYF
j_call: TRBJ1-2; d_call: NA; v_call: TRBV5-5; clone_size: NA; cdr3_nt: TGTGCCAGCAGCTTGTACGGCAGAGGGGGTTATGGCTACACCTTC; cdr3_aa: CASSLYGRGGYGYTF
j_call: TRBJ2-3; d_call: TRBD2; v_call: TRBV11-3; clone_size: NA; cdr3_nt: TGTGCCAGCAGCTTAGGGGGCGGGAGTCAGGCGCAGTATTTT; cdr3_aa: CASSLGGGSQAQYF
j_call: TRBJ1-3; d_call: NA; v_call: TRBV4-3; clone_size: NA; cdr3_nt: TGCGCCAGCAGCCAAGAAGCACAGGGTCTAGGAAACACCATATATTTT; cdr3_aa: CASSQEAQGLGNTIYF
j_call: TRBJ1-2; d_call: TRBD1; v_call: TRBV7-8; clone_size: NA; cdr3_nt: TGTGCCAGCAGCTTAGGACAGGGGTCCTATGGCTACACCTTC; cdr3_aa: CASSLGQGSYGYTF
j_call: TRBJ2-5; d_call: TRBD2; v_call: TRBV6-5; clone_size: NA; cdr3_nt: TGTGCCAGCTCCGACGGACTAGCAGTGCAAGAGACCCAGTACTTC; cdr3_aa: CASSDGLAVQETQYF
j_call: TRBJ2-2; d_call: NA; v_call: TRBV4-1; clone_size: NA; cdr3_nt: TGCGCCAGCGCACTGTATTCCGACACCGGGGAGCTGTTTTTT; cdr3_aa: CASALYSDTGELFF
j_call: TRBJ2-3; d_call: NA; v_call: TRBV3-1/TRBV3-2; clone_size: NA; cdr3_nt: TGTGCCAGCACCCCCTCCCAGAGGACTAACACAGATACGCAGTATTTT; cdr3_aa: CASTPSQRTNTDTQYF
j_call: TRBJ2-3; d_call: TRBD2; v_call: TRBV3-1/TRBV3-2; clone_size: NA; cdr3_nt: TGTGCCAGCAGCCAAGATAGCGGGGGGCGGACAGATACGCAGTATTTT; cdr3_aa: CASSQDSGGRTDTQYF
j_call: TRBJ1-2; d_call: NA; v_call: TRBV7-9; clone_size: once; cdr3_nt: TGTGCCAGCAGCCCCCCTCCCTCGACAGCTAATGGCTACACCTTC; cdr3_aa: CASSPPPSTANGYTF
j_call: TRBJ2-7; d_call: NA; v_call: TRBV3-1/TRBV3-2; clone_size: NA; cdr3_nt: TGTGCCAGCAGCCAGTACTATGAGCAGTACTTC; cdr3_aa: CASSQYYEQYF
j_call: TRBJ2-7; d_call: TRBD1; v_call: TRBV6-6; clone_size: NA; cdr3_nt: TGTGCCAGCAGCAAAGACAGGGGCGAGCAGTACTTC; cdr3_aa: CASSKDRGEQYF
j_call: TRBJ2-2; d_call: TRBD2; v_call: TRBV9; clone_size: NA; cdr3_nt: TGTGCCAGCAGGGCCCGGACTCCGGGACTAGGAGGGGGCACCGGGGAGCTGTTTTTT; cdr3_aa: CASRARTPGLGGGTGELFF
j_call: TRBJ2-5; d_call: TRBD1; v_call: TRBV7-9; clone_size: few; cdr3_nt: TGTGCCAGCAGCTCGGCAGGGGGCGAAGAGACCCAGTACTTC; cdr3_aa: CASSSAGGEETQYF
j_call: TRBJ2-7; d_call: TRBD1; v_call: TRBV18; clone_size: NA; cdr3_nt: TGTGCCAGCTCTCCCGGACAGGCTCTCTCCTACGAGCAGTACTTC; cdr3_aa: CASSPGQALSYEQYF
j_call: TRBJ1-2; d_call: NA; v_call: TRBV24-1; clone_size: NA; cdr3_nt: TGTGCCACCAGTGATTTTTCCGGTTATGGCTACACCTTC; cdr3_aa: CATSDFSGYGYTF
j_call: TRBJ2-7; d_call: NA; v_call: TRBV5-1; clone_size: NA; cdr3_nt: TGCGGGAGCTCCTACGAGCAGTACTTC; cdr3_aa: CGSSYEQYF
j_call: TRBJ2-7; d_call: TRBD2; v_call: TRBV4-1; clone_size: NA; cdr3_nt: TGCGCCAGCAGCCAAATAGCGGGAGGGGTCCTCCCCTACGAGCAGTACTTC; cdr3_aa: CASSQIAGGVLPYEQYF
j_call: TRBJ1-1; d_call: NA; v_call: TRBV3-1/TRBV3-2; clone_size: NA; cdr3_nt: TGTGCCAGCAGCCGAAGCCTGGAGACTGAAGCTTTCTTT; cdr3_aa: CASSRSLETEAFF
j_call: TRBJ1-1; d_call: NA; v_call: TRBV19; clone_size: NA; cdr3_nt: TGTGCCAGTACTCGGAGCACTGAAGCTTTCTTT; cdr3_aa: CASTRSTEAFF